This TCR beta chain was sequenced during a study of T-cell memory formation after mild COVID-19. For the study at large: TCR clusters were largely donor specific.

The V gene lost 6 bases and the J gene lost 5 bases, with 10 bases spanning the gap. This CDR3 has 12 amino acids. Details on this clonotype: The antigen remains undetermined.

TCRdb itself ran the 5' RACE reads through MiXCR, one entry per CDR3 protein. The data hold around 450,000 distinct CDR3 sequences, with 20% observed a single time. Findings and limits, study-wide: Day 15 to 85 contracting clones showed balanced CD4/CD8; day 15 to 37 expanders favored CD4+.

Sequencing used PBMCs or a T cell subset sorted from them (not recorded which). This receptor was obtained from an adult woman who had mild COVID-19 (a few samples of this study predate the infection). Cell type and time point are not known. The gene calls are TRBV12-3 or TRBV12-4 and TRBJ2-5; possibly TRBD1 for D (6 bases). CDR3 DNA: TGTGCCAGCAGACGGGACATGGAGACCCAGTACTTC. Translation: CASRRDMETQYF.